This note documents a single TCR beta chain sequence. Its antigen is currently unknown. Trimming removed 8 bases from V and 6 bases from J, with 13 bases in between. The CDR3 sequence is 12 residues long. CDR1 is KGHSH and CDR2 is LQKENI in the germline V gene. The sample is drawn from a study of siplizumab effects on memory and regulatory T cells. Overall study findings and caveats: The authors mapped only a minor fraction of alloreactive clones to unstimulated subsets.

Assaying covered 75,000 to 100,000 TCR templates per sample. This table comes from immunoSEQ multiplex PCR, and its TCRdb copy is limited to in-frame clones, with some not included. The sample records fewer than 9,500 clones, about 72% being singletons. Source material: effector memory CD8+ T cells sorted from blood. The subset here: unstimulated CD8+ effector memory T cells. The TCR originated in a human donor in good health. The V call is TRBV18, the J call TRBJ1-1; no firm D call. CDR3 loop: CASSPTSPEAFF. The CDR3 coding sequence is TGTGCCAGCAGCCCCACCTCACCTGAAGCTTTCTTT. Full variable domain (missing parts from reference TRBV18 and TRBJ1-1): NAGVMQNPRHLVRRRGQEARLRCSPMKGHSHVYWYRQLPEEGLKFMVYLQKENIIDESGMPKERFSAEFPKEGPSILRIQQVVRGDSAAYFCASSPTSPEAFFGQGTRLTVV.